These 8 T cell receptor beta chains originate from one sample sequenced in a study of T cells after yellow fever vaccination. TCRdb itself ran the 5' RACE reads through MiXCR, one entry per CDR3 protein. The sample holds 350,000 to 450,000 distinct CDR3 sequences; roughly a sixth are singletons and the top ten take 15% to 20%. The sequencing used PBMCs, collected before the yellow fever booster vaccination. The origin of the receptors is a young man who received the YFV17D yellow fever vaccine.

This clonotype turned up a few times. The rearrangement uses TRBV9 and TRBJ1-1; D call uncertain. This CDR3 is 16 amino acids long. The germline V and J ends were trimmed by 3 bases and 0 bases, with 15 bases remaining between them. Looked up from germline, CDR1 is SGDLS and CDR2 is YYNGEE. Here the CDR3 reads CASSASAGLLNTEAFF. CDR3 bases: TGTGCCAGCAGCGCCTCGGCCGGTCTATTGAACACTGAAGCTTTCTTT.

This clonotype was detected a few times. This chain links TRBV20-1 with TRBJ1-1; unclear D gene. Germline CDR1 reads DFQATT; CDR2 reads SNEGSKA (reference sequence). The CDR3 is 14 amino acids. Trimming stripped 3 bases from V and 1 base from J, with 12 bases between. CDR3 nucleotides: TGCAGTGCTAGCGGGAATGAGGGGAACACTGAAGCTTTCTTT. It translates to CSASGNEGNTEAFF.

This clonotype was counted ten times or more. The chain carries TRBV25-1 and TRBJ1-6; D gene unclear. V was clipped by 5 bases and J by 7 bases, with 12 bases between them. Looked up from germline, CDR1 is MGHDK and CDR2 is SYGVNS. This CDR3 region has 14 residues. CDR3 DNA: TGTGCCAGCAGTACCGCAGGTTCCAATTCACCCCTCCACTTT. This codes for CASSTAGSNSPLHF.

V and J are TRBV2 and TRBJ1-1; 9 bases agree with TRBD1. The CDR3 spans 12 residues. Germline V gives CDR1 SNHLY, CDR2 FYNNEI. Trimming removed 8 bases from V and 6 bases from J; junction bases left unmatched: 4. Here the CDR3 reads CASGQGIAEAFF. In DNA form, the CDR3 reads TGTGCCAGCGGACAGGGGATCGCTGAAGCTTTCTTT.

The sample holds a few counts of this clonotype. The chain carries TRBV18 and TRBJ1-2, with D possibly being TRBD1 (5 bases). This CDR3 is 14 amino acids long. Trimming removed 3 bases from V and 8 bases from J, with 16 bases in between. The germline V gene has CDR1 KGHSH and CDR2 LQKENI. This CDR3 is CASSPSRDRRGYTF. The CDR3 region has the DNA TGTGCCAGCTCACCTTCCAGGGACCGTCGGGGCTACACCTTC.

This clonotype has a handful of counts. V and J are TRBV4-2 and TRBJ2-7; a weak D match, TRBD1 (5 bases). The length of the CDR3 is 14 residues. Trimming pared 2 bases from V and 0 bases from J, leaving 8 bases between. Germline assignment: CDR1 LGHNA and CDR2 YNFKEQ. The CDR3: CASSQRQSSYEQYF. The CDR3 DNA follows: TGTGCCAGCAGCCAAAGACAGAGCTCCTACGAGCAGTACTTC.

This clonotype was observed a few times. CDR3 sequence reads: CASRPQGTSSYEQYF. CDR3 coding DNA: TGCGCCAGCAGGCCCCAGGGCACAAGCTCCTACGAGCAGTACTTC. The chain employs TRBV5-1 and TRBJ2-7; the D gene is possibly TRBD1 (5 bases). CDR3 length: 15 residues. V was shortened by 5 bases and J by 0 bases, with 15 bases between the two germline ends. Germline V gene sequence: CDR1 SGHRS, CDR2 YFSETQ.

V and J are TRBV5-4 and TRBJ2-5; D gene unclear. Germline V gene lookup returns CDR1 SGHNT and CDR2 YYREEE (reference sequence). The ends were cut back, 2 bases at V and 1 base at J, with 12 bases in the middle. This CDR3 is built from 15 residues. DNA for the CDR3: TGTGCCAGCAGCTTAGGGCGTCAGACCCAAGAGACCCAGTACTTC. It specifies CASSLGRQTQETQYF.